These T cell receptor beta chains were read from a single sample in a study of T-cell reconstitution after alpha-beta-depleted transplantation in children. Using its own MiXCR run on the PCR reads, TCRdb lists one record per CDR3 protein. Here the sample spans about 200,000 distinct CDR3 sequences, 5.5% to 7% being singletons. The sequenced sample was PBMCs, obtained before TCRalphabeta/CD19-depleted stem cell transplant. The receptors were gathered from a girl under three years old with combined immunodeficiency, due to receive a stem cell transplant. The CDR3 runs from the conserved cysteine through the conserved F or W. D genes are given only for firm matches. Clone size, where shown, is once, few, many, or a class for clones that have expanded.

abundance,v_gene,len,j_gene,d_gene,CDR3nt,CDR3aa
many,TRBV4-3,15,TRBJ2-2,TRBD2,TGCGCCAGCAGCCAAGTTGAGCGGGAGTACGGGGAGCTGTTTTTT,CASSQVEREYGELFF
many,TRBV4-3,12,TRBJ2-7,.,TGCGCCAGCAGCCCCTGGGGGTCCGAGCAGTACTTC,CASSPWGSEQYF
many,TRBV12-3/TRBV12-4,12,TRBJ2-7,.,TGTGCCAGCACAGACAGGTACTACGAGCAGTACTTC,CASTDRYYEQYF
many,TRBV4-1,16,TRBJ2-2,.,TGCGCCAGCAGCCAAGGGGTGACCACTAACACCGGGGAGCTGTTTTTT,CASSQGVTTNTGELFF
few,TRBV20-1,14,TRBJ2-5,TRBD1,TGCAGTGCTCCCGGGACAGTCCTTCAAGAGACCCAGTACTTC,CSAPGTVLQETQYF
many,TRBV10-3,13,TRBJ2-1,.,TGTGCCATCAGTGAGTGGGGTACTAATGAGCAGTTCTTC,CAISEWGTNEQFF
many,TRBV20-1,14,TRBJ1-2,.,TGCAGGGCTAGAGATCCCAAGGACAGTTCAGGCTACACCTTC,CRARDPKDSSGYTF
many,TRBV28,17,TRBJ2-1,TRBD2,TGTGCCAGCAGTTTACCCCCTAGCGGGGCTTCCTACAATGAGCAGTTCTTC,CASSLPPSGASYNEQFF
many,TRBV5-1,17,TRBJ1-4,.,TGCGCCAGCAGCCTCCTCGGGCCTCCCCCCTTTAATGAAAAACTGTTTTTT,CASSLLGPPPFNEKLFF
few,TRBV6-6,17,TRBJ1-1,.,TGTGCCAGCAGTTTCTACACAGGGTATCGGATGAACACTGAAGCTTTCTTT,CASSFYTGYRMNTEAFF
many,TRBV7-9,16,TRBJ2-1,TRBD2,TGTGCCAGCAGCCGCTTACTAGCGGACCTCTACAATGAGCAGTTCTTC,CASSRLLADLYNEQFF
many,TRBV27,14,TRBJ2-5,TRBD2,TGTGCCAGCAGTTTAGCGGGGGGCAAGAAGACCCAGTACTTC,CASSLAGGKKTQYF
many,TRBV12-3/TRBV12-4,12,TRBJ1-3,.,TGTGCCAGCAGTCCCGGGTTGGACACCATATATTTT,CASSPGLDTIYF
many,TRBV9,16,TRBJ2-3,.,TGTGCCAGCAGCCCCCCTGCGGGGGCCTTCACAGATACGCAGTATTTT,CASSPPAGAFTDTQYF
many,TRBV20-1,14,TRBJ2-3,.,TGCAGTGCCAAATTCTATATTTCCACAGATACGCAGTATTTT,CSAKFYISTDTQYF
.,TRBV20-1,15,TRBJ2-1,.,TGCAGTGCTAGATTATCTAGCTGGTCCTACAATGAGCAGTTCTTC,CSARLSSWSYNEQFF
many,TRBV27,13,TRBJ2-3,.,TGTGCCAGCTCGCCCCCTAGCACAGATACGCAGTATTTT,CASSPPSTDTQYF
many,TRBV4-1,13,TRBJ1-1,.,TGCGCCAGCAGCCACCAACCGGACACTGAAGCTTTCTTT,CASSHQPDTEAFF
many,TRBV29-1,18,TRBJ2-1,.,TGCAGCGTTGAAGGCTCCCTTTCTGGGGGGCAAACCTACAATGAGCAGTTCTTC,CSVEGSLSGGQTYNEQFF
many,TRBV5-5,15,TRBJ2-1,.,TGTGCCAGCAGCCCTGGGAGGAGTTTTTCCAATGAGCAGTTCTTC,CASSPGRSFSNEQFF
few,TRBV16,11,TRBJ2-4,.,TGTGCCAGCAGCCAATCCCACATTCAGTACTTC,CASSQSHIQYF
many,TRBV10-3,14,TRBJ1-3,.,TGTGCCCCCGGGCAGCTCCTCTCTGGAAACACCATATATTTT,CAPGQLLSGNTIYF
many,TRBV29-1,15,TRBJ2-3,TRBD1,TGCAGCGTTGAGGTCGGGACAGGTTGGACAGATACGCAGTATTTT,CSVEVGTGWTDTQYF
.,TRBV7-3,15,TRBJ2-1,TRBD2,TGTGCCAGCGCGAGGGAGCGGGGGAGTGACAATGAGCAGTTCTTC,CASARERGSDNEQFF
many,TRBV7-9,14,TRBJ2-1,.,TGTGCCAGCAGCTCCGTTGTGTCCTACAATGAGCAGTTCTTC,CASSSVVSYNEQFF
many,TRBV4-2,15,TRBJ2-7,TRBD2,TGTGCCAGCAGCCCTCTGACTAGCGGGGACTACGAGCAGTACTTC,CASSPLTSGDYEQYF
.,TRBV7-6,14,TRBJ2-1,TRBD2,TGTGCCAGCAGCTTATACGGGGGGGTGAATGAGCAGTTCTTC,CASSLYGGVNEQFF
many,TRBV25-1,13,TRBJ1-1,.,TGTGCCAGCAGTGAGGGACGGGTGACTGAAGCTTTCTTT,CASSEGRVTEAFF
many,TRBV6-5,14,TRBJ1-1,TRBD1,TGTGCCAGCAGTTACTCAACAGGGGGCACTGAAGCTTTCTTT,CASSYSTGGTEAFF
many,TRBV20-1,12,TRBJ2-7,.,TGCAGTGCCCGGAAGTACCTCTACGAGCAGTACTTC,CSARKYLYEQYF
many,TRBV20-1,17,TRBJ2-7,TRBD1,TGCAGTGCTAGATCTCGTTCGCTGGACAGGGCTGGCTACGAGCAGTACTTC,CSARSRSLDRAGYEQYF
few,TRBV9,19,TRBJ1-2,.,TGTGCCAGCAGCGTATTTACAGGGTTGGATCACCGCCCCCCCGGCGGCTACACCTTC,CASSVFTGLDHRPPGGYTF
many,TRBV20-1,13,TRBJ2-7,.,TGCAGTGCTAGAAGGGGACAACTCCCCGAGCAGTACTTC,CSARRGQLPEQYF
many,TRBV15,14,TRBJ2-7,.,TGTGCCACCAGCAAGGACCAGAGCTCCTACGAGCAGTACTTC,CATSKDQSSYEQYF
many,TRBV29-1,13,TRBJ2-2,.,TGCAGCGTTGGTCCGGCGGGCACCGGGGAGCTGTTTTTT,CSVGPAGTGELFF
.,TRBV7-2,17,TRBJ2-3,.,TGTGCCAGCAGCTTAGGGGTTTGGGGGGACGGCGGAGATACGCAGTATTTT,CASSLGVWGDGGDTQYF
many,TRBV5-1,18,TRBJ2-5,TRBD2,TGCGCCAGCAGCCCCCGGACTAGCGGGAGTCGTTTTCCAGAGGCCCAGTACTTC,CASSPRTSGSRFPEAQYF
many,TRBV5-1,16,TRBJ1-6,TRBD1,TGCGCCAGCAGCTTGAGAGGACAGGGCTCGGATTCACCCCTCCACTTT,CASSLRGQGSDSPLHF
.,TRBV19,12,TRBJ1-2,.,TGTGCCAGTAGTGGGGCAGGCCGAGGCTACACCTTC,CASSGAGRGYTF
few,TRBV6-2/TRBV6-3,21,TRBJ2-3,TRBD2,TGTGCCAGCAGATCCTCCCCGGGACTAGCGGGATGGAGCCCCCCCACAGATACGCAGTATTTT,CASRSSPGLAGWSPPTDTQYF
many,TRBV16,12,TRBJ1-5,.,TGTGCCAGCACCTCCGGAGGGCAGCCCCAGCATTTT,CASTSGGQPQHF
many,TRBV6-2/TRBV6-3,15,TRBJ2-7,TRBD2,TGTGCCAGCAGTTTATCAGCGGGGGGACTCTACGAGCAGTACTTC,CASSLSAGGLYEQYF
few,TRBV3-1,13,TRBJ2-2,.,TGTGCCAGCAGCCCGACGCGCGCCGGGGAGCTGTTTTTT,CASSPTRAGELFF
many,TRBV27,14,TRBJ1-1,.,TGTGCCAGCAGTTTCCACAGGGCGAACACTGAAGCTTTCTTT,CASSFHRANTEAFF
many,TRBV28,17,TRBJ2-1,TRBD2,TGTGCCAGCAGTCTCGGGACTAGCGGTGACTCCTACAATGAGCAGTTCTTC,CASSLGTSGDSYNEQFF
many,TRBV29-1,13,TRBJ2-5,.,TGCAGCGTTGTGGGACGGATACTAGAGACCCAGTACTTC,CSVVGRILETQYF
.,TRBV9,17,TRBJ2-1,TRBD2,TGTGCCAGCACCCTTGAGGCGCGGGAGGGCTTTTACAATGAGCAGTTCTTC,CASTLEAREGFYNEQFF
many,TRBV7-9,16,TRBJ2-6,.,TGTGCCAGCAGCTTAGGGACAGTCTCTGGGGCCAACGTCCTGACTTTC,CASSLGTVSGANVLTF
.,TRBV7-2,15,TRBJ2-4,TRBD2,TGTGCCAGCAGCTTCGGCGGGGGGGTCGGTATCATTCAGTACTTC,CASSFGGGVGIIQYF
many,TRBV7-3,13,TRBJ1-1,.,TGTGCCAGCAGCTTAAGAGGGACCAATGAAGCTTTCTTT,CASSLRGTNEAFF
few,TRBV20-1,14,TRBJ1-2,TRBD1,TGCAGTGCTACCGACAGGGGTGCTAACTATGGCTACACCTTC,CSATDRGANYGYTF
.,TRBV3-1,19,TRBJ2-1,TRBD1,TGTGCCAGCAGTCTATCGACAGGGCCTGCGTCGTACTCCTACAATGAGCAGTTCTTC,CASSLSTGPASYSYNEQFF
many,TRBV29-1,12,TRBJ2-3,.,TGCAGCGTTACGGGGGCATGGGATACGCAGTATTTT,CSVTGAWDTQYF
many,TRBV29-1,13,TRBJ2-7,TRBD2,TGCAGCGTTGGCCATAGCGGGGGGAGTGAGCAGTACTTC,CSVGHSGGSEQYF
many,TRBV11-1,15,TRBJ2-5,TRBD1,TGTGCCAGCAGCCACGGACAGGGCTTGCGGGAGACCCAGTACTTC,CASSHGQGLRETQYF
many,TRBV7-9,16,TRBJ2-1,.,TGTGCCAGCAGCCCCAGGACAGTTAGCTCCTACAATGAGCAGTTCTTC,CASSPRTVSSYNEQFF
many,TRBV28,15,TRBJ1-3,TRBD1,TGTGCCAGCAGTTTTGGGACAGGGGAAGGAAACACCATATATTTT,CASSFGTGEGNTIYF
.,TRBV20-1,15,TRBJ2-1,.,TGCAGTGCCAGGTGGGGGAGTCCCTCCTACAATGAGCAGTTCTTC,CSARWGSPSYNEQFF
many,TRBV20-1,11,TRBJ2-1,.,TGCAGTGCCTTCTCCTACAATGAGCAGTTCTTC,CSAFSYNEQFF